The T cell receptor beta chain under discussion was sequenced for a study of control samples from healthy donors and cancer patients. This clone has a single count. Profiled with immunoSEQ multiplex PCR; TCRdb holds only in-frame clones, not every one. Here the sample spans approximately 190,000 clones, around 90% being singletons. The material sequenced was blood. This TCR came from a man aged 30 to 39 in good health.

CDR3 sequence: CSSLTGEENTIYF. The CDR3 bases are TGCAGCTCACTGACAGGGGAGGAAAACACCATATATTTT. V is TRBV29-1 and J is TRBJ1-3, with 8 nucleotides matching TRBD1. The CDR3 totals 13 residues. V gave up 8 bases and J gave up 6 bases; unmatched junction bases: 9. Germline CDR1 and CDR2: SQVTM and ANQGSEA.